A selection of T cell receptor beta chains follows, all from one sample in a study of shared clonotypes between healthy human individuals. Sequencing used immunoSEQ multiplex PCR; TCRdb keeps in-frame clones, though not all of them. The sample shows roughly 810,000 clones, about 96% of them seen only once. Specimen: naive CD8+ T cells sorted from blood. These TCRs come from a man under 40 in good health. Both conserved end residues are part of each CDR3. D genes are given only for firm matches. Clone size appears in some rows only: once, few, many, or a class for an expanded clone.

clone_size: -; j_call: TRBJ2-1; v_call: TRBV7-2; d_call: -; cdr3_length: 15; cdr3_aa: CASSLGPPTVNEQFF; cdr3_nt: TGTGCCAGCAGCCTCGGGCCGCCTACAGTAAATGAGCAGTTCTTC
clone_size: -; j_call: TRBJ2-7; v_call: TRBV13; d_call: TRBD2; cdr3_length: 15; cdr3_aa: CASSVRTSGSYEQYF; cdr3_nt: TGTGCCAGCAGCGTCCGGACTAGCGGGAGCTACGAGCAGTACTTC
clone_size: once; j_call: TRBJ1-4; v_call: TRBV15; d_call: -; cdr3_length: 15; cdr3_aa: CATSRDRSGNEKLFF; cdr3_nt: TGTGCCACCAGCAGAGATCGGAGCGGGAATGAAAAACTGTTTTTT
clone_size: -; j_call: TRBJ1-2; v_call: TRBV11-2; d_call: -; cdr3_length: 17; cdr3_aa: CASSLSPPPRTLDGYTF; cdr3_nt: TGTGCCAGCAGCTTGTCCCCTCCCCCAAGGACCCTAGATGGCTACACCTTC
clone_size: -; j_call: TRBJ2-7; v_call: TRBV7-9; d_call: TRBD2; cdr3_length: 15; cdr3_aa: CASSPPGAGGWEQYF; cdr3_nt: TGTGCCAGCAGCCCCCCTGGAGCGGGAGGGTGGGAGCAGTACTTC
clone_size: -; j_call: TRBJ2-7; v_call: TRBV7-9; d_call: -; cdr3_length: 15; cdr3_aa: CASSPVSRNTYEQYF; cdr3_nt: TGTGCCAGCAGCCCCGTTTCGCGTAATACATACGAGCAGTACTTC
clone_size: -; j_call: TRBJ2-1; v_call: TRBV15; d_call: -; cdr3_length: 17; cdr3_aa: CATSRDHPATGDYEQFF; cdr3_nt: TGTGCCACCAGCAGAGATCACCCTGCAACAGGGGACTATGAGCAGTTCTTC
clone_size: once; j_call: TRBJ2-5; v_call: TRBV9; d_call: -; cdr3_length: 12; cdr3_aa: CASSEGGETQYF; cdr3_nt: TGTGCCAGCAGCGAGGGTGGGGAGACCCAGTACTTC
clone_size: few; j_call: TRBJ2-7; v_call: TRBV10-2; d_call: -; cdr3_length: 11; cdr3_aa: CASRKNYEQYF; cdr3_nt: TGCGCCAGCCGAAAAAACTACGAGCAGTACTTC
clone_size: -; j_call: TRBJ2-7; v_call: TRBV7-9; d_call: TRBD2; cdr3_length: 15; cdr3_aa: CASSSTSGRTYEQYF; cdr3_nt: TGTGCCAGCAGCTCTACTAGCGGGAGAACCTACGAGCAGTACTTC
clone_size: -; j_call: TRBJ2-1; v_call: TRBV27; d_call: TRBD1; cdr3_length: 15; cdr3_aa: CASSPIPGTVNEQFF; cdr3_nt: TGTGCCAGCAGTCCTATACCCGGGACAGTGAATGAGCAGTTCTTC
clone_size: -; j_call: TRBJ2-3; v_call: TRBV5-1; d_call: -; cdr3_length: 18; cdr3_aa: CASSLVGLQGRSTDTQYF; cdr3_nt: TGCGCCAGCAGCTTGGTTGGGCTACAGGGCCGTAGCACAGATACGCAGTATTTT
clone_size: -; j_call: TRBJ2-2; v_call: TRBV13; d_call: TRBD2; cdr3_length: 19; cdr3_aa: CASSLGRVAGEENTGELFF; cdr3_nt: TGTGCCAGCAGCTTAGGCAGGGTAGCGGGAGAAGAGAACACCGGGGAGCTGTTTTTT
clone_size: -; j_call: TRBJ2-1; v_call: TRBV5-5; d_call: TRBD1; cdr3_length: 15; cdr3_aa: CASSFGQGVYNEQFF; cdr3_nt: TGTGCCAGCAGCTTTGGGCAGGGGGTTTACAATGAGCAGTTCTTC
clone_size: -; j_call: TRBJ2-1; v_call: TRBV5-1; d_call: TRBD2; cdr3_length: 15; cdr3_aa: CASSSGTNSTNEQFF; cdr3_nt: TGCGCCAGCAGCTCCGGGACTAACAGTACTAATGAGCAGTTCTTC
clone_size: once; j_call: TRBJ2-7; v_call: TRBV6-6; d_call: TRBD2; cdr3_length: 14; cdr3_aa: CASSPRAGGYEQYF; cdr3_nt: TGTGCCAGCAGTCCGAGAGCGGGAGGGTACGAGCAGTACTTC
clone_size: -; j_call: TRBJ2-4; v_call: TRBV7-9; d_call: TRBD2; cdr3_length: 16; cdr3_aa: CASSLEGSGRAGIQYF; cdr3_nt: TGTGCCAGCAGCTTAGAAGGTAGCGGGAGGGCCGGCATTCAGTACTTC
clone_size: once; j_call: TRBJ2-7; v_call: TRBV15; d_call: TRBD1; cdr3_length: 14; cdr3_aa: CATSRGTGSYEQYF; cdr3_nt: TGTGCCACCAGCAGAGGGACAGGGTCCTACGAGCAGTACTTC
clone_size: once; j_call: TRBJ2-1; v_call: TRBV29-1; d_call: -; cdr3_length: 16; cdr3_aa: CSVEDLGASSYNEQFF; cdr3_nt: TGCAGCGTTGAAGATCTAGGGGCCAGCTCCTACAATGAGCAGTTCTTC
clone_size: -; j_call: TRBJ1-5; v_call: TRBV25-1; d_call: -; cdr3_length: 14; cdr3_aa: CASSDLLSGQPQHF; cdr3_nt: TGTGCCAGCAGTGACCTCCTTTCCGGTCAGCCCCAGCATTTT
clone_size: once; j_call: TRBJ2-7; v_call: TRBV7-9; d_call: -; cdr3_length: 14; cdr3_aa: CASSAHDSSYEQYF; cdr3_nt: TGTGCCAGCAGCGCCCACGACAGCTCCTACGAGCAGTACTTC
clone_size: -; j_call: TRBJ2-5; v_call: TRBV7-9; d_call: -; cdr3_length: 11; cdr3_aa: CASSAQETQYF; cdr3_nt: TGTGCCAGCAGCGCGCAAGAGACCCAGTACTTC
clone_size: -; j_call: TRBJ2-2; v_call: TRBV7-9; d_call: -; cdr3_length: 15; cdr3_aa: CASSHFVGNTGELFF; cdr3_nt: TGTGCCAGCAGCCACTTTGTGGGCAACACCGGGGAGCTGTTTTTT
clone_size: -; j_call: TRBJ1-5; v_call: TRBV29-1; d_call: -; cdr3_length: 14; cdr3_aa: CSVLGEDSNQPQHF; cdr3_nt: TGCAGCGTTCTTGGGGAAGATAGCAATCAGCCCCAGCATTTT
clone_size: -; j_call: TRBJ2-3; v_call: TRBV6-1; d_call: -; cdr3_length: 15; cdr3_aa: CASSEEDTRTDTQYF; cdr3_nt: TGTGCCAGCAGTGAAGAGGACACACGCACAGATACGCAGTATTTT
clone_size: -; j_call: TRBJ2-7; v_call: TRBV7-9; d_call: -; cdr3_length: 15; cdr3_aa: CASSGKGRPSWEQYF; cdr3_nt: TGTGCCAGCAGCGGCAAAGGGAGGCCCTCCTGGGAGCAGTACTTC
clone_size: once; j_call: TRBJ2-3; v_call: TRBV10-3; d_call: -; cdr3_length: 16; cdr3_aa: CAISESKGQTTDTQYF; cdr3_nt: TGTGCCATCAGTGAGTCGAAAGGACAGACCACAGATACGCAGTATTTT
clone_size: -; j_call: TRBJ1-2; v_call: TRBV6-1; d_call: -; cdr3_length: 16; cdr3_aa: CASSEPWDITNYGYTF; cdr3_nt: TGTGCCAGCAGTGAACCCTGGGACATTACTAACTATGGCTACACCTTC
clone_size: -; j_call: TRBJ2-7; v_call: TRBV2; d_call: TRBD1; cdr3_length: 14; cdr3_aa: CASTSGTGKYEQYF; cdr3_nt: TGTGCCAGTACTTCCGGGACAGGGAAATACGAGCAGTACTTC
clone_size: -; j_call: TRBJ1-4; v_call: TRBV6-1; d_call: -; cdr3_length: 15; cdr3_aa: CASSEVGATNEKLFF; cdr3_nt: TGTGCCAGCAGTGAAGTAGGAGCAACTAATGAAAAACTGTTTTTT
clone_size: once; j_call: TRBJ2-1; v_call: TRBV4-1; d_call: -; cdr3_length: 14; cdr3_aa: CASSYTITYNEQFF; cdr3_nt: TGCGCCAGCAGCTACACGATTACCTACAATGAGCAGTTCTTC
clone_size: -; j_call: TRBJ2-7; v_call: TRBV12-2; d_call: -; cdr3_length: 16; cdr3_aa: CASRPSGLAATYEQYF; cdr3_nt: TGTGCAAGTCGCCCGAGCGGCCTAGCGGCTACCTACGAGCAGTACTTC
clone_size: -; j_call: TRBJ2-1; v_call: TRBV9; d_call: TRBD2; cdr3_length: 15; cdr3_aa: CASSAAGGSYNEQFF; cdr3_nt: TGTGCCAGCAGCGCCGCGGGGGGATCCTACAATGAGCAGTTCTTC
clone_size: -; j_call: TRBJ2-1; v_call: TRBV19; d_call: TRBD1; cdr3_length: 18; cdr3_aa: CASSIPTTGRPSYNEQFF; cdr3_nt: TGTGCCAGTAGTATTCCCACGACAGGGCGCCCTTCCTACAATGAGCAGTTCTTC
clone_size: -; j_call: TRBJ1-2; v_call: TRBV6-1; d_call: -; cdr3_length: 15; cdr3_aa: CASSEENSSNYGYTF; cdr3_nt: TGTGCCAGCAGTGAAGAGAACAGTTCTAACTATGGCTACACCTTC
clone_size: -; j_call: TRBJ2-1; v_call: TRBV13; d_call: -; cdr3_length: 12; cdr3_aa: CASSQGSNEQFF; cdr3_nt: TGTGCCAGCAGTCAGGGATCCAATGAGCAGTTCTTC
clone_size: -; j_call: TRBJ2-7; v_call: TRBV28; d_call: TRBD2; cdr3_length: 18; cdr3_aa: CASSLGDPRLAETYEQYF; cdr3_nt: TGTGCCAGCAGTTTAGGAGACCCCCGACTAGCGGAGACATACGAGCAGTACTTC
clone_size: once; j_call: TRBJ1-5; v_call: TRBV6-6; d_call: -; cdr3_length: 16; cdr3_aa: CASSLDPDRYNQPQHF; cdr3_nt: TGTGCCAGCAGCCTTGACCCAGACAGGTACAATCAGCCCCAGCATTTT
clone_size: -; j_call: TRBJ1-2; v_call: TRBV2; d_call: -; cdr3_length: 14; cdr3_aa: CASTITGRVYGYTF; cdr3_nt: TGTGCCAGCACTATAACCGGGAGGGTTTATGGCTACACCTTC
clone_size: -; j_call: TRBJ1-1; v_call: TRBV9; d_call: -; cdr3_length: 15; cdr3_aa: CASSVDWGLDAEAFF; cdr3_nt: TGTGCCAGCAGCGTAGACTGGGGGTTGGACGCTGAAGCTTTCTTT
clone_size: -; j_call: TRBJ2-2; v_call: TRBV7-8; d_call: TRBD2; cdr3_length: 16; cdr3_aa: CASSPRLAGGPRELFF; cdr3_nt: TGTGCCAGCAGCCCCCGACTAGCGGGAGGGCCCAGGGAGCTGTTTTTT
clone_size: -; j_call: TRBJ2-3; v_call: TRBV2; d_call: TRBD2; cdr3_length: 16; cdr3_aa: CASARGLAGDTDTQYF; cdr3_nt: TGTGCCAGCGCCCGGGGACTAGCGGGAGACACAGATACGCAGTATTTT
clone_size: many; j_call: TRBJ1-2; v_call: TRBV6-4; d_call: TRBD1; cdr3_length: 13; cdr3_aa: CASSGGQGYGYTF; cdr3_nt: TGTGCCAGCAGTGGGGGACAGGGTTATGGCTACACCTTC
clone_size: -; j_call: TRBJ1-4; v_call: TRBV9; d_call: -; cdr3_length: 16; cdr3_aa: CASSVSGTTGNEKLFF; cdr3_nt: TGTGCCAGCAGCGTCTCCGGGACTACAGGCAATGAAAAACTGTTTTTT
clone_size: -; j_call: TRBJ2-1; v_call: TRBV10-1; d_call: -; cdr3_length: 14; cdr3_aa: CASSDSSFYNEQFF; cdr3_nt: TGCGCCAGCAGTGATTCTAGCTTCTACAATGAGCAGTTCTTC
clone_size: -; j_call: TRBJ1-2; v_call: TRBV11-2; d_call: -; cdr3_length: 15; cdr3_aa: CASSSGDVYRWGYTF; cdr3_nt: TGTGCCAGCAGCTCCGGGGACGTTTATCGGTGGGGCTACACCTTC
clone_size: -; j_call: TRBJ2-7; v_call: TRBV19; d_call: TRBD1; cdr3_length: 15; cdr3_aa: CASRQRTGASYEQYF; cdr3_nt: TGTGCCAGTAGACAAAGGACAGGGGCCAGCTACGAGCAGTACTTC
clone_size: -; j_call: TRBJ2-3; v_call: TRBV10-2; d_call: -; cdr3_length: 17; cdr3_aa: CASSGSPSLPSTDTQYF; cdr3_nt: TGCGCCAGCAGTGGGTCCCCCTCCCTTCCTAGCACAGATACGCAGTATTTT
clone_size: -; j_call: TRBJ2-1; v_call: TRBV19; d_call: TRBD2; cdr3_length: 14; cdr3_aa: CASSIGAGGDEQFF; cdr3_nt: TGTGCCAGTAGTATCGGAGCGGGAGGCGATGAGCAGTTCTTC
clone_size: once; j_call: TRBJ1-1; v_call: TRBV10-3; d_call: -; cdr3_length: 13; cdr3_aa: CAIGGGAGTEAFF; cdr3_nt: TGTGCCATCGGCGGGGGGGCCGGGACTGAAGCTTTCTTT
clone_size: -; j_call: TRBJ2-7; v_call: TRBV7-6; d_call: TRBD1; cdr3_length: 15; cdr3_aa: CASSFGQGASYEQYF; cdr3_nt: TGTGCCAGCAGCTTTGGACAGGGGGCTTCCTACGAGCAGTACTTC